The 2 T cell receptor beta chains reported below all come from one sample, sequenced in a study of cytomegalovirus exposure and HLA in healthy donors. It was with 60 Vbeta and 13 Jbeta primers that the PCR ran. Clones were read by immunoSEQ multiplex PCR, and TCRdb kept only the in-frame ones, dropping some. The sample consists of around 100,000 clones, roughly 88% of them appearing once. Sequencing was carried out using PBMCs. These TCRs come from a woman aged 18-30 years in good health and CMV-seronegative.

This clone was counted a single time. The rearrangement uses TRBV27 and TRBJ2-7; the D gene is possibly TRBD2 (5 bases). This CDR3 is built from 16 residues. With 2 bases removed from V and 3 bases from J, the gap between germline ends came to 17 bases. Germline V gene sequence: CDR1 MNHEY, CDR2 SMNVEV (reference sequence). CDR3 coding DNA: TGTGCCAGCAGTTTACAATCGGGGATAGGCCACTACGAGCAGTACTTC. It is translated as CASSLQSGIGHYEQYF.

The rearrangement uses TRBV11-2 and TRBJ2-1; 13 nucleotides line up with TRBD2. Trimming at V came to 2 bases and at J to 6 bases, leaving 7 bases not matched to a gene. Germline V lookup: CDR1 SGHAT, CDR2 FQNNGV. The CDR3 runs 17 residues. CDR3 residues: CASSLIQTSGRLNEQFF. CDR3 DNA sequence: TGTGCCAGCAGCTTAATCCAGACTAGCGGGAGGCTCAATGAGCAGTTCTTC.